This T cell receptor (beta chain) was identified during a study of blood T cell repertoires in COVID-19. As for the study in general: Sites in the United States, Italy and Spain provided acute and convalescent COVID-19 samples. T cells, B-cell-depleted T cells, or PBMCs supplied cDNA or gDNA.

How the authors handled the data: From reference gene primer amplification, estimates of nucleated cell counts were derived. Assay used: immunoSEQ multiplex PCR; TCRdb lists only in-frame clones, some missing. That table furnishes V, J and clone size, whereas the DNA furnished D and trimming. In the table there are under 75,000 clones, approximately 89% of which are singletons. V lost 0 bases and J lost 7, with 12 bases in between. This CDR3 spans 15 amino acids. Looked up from germline, CDR1 is MNHNS and CDR2 is SASEGT. V gene TRBV6-1 combines with J gene TRBJ2-2; TRBD2 is a possible D gene (5 bases). The receptor's source is a man aged 45-60 years with active COVID-19. Sequencing used peripheral blood. This chain's CDR3 is CASSEAGVRGGELFF. The CDR3 DNA is TGTGCCAGCAGTGAAGCGGGAGTCCGAGGCGGGGAGCTGTTTTTT.